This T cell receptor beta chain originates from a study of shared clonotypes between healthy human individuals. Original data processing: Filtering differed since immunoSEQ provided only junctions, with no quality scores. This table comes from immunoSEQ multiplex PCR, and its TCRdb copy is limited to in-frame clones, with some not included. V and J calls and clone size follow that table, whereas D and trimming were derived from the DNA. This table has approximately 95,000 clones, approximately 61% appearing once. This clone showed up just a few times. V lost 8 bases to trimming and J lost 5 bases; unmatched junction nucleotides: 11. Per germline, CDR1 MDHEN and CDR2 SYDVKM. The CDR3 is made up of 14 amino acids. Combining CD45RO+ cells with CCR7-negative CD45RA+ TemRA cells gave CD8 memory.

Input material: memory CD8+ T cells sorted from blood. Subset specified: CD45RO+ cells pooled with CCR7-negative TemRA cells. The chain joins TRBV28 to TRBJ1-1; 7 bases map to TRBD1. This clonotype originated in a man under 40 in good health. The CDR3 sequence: CASDRTGARTEAFF. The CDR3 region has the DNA TGTGCCAGCGATAGAACAGGGGCGCGAACTGAAGCTTTCTTT.